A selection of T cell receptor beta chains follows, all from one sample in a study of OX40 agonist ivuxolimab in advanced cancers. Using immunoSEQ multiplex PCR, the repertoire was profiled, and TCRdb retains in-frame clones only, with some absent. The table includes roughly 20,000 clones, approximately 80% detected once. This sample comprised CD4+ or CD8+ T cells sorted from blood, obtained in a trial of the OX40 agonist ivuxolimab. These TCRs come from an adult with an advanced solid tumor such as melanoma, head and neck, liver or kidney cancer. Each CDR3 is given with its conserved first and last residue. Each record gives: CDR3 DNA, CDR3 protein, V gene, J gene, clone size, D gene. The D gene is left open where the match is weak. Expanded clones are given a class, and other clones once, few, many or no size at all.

DNA: TGTGCCAGCAGCTTATTTGAGGGGGTCGGCGGGGAGCTGTTTTTT
CDR3: CASSLFEGVGGELFF
V: TRBV7-2
J: TRBJ2-2
size: .
D: .

DNA: TGTGCCAGCAGCGTGGGACAGATCAATGAAAAACTGTTTTTT
CDR3: CASSVGQINEKLFF
V: TRBV9
J: TRBJ1-4
size: .
D: TRBD1

DNA: TGTGCCAGCAGCGGCCACGGGGAGCAGTACTTC
CDR3: CASSGHGEQYF
V: TRBV9
J: TRBJ2-7
size: .
D: .

DNA: TGTGCCAGCAGTTTAAGGGGGGCAGGGGAAAAACTGTTTTTT
CDR3: CASSLRGAGEKLFF
V: TRBV28
J: TRBJ1-4
size: .
D: .

DNA: TGTGCCAGCAGCGTAGAAGGGACAGCGCCCTACGAGCAGTACTTC
CDR3: CASSVEGTAPYEQYF
V: TRBV9
J: TRBJ2-7
size: .
D: TRBD1

DNA: TGTGCCAGCAGCTCCCCCGGGATATCGGTGGGGGAGCAGTACTTC
CDR3: CASSSPGISVGEQYF
V: TRBV11-1
J: TRBJ2-7
size: .
D: .

DNA: TGTGCCAGCAGTTATGGGGGCGGCACAGATACGCAGTATTTT
CDR3: CASSYGGGTDTQYF
V: TRBV6-5
J: TRBJ2-3
size: .
D: .

DNA: TGTGCCAGCAGTAGACAGGGAAGAGACTATGGCTACACCTTC
CDR3: CASSRQGRDYGYTF
V: TRBV2
J: TRBJ1-2
size: .
D: TRBD1

DNA: TGTGCCAGCAGCGTAGCTACGCAGGGGGCGGGCGGGGCCAACGTCCTGACTTTC
CDR3: CASSVATQGAGGANVLTF
V: TRBV9
J: TRBJ2-6
size: once
D: TRBD1

DNA: TGCGCCAGCAGCTTGGTGGCGGGGTACGAGCAGTACTTC
CDR3: CASSLVAGYEQYF
V: TRBV5-1
J: TRBJ2-7
size: .
D: .

DNA: TGTGCCAGCAGCTTAAAGGACGGATCGAGCTCCTACAATGAGCAGTTCTTC
CDR3: CASSLKDGSSSYNEQFF
V: TRBV7-9
J: TRBJ2-1
size: few
D: .

DNA: TGTGCCAGCGGACTCGGCACAGATACGCAGTATTTT
CDR3: CASGLGTDTQYF
V: TRBV27
J: TRBJ2-3
size: .
D: .

DNA: TGCGCCAGCAGCCAAGAAGGGGGAGACAATGAGCAGTTCTTC
CDR3: CASSQEGGDNEQFF
V: TRBV4-3
J: TRBJ2-1
size: .
D: .

DNA: TGTGCCAGCAGTGCCTTGGGACAGGGGTTAGAAGAGACCCAGTACTTC
CDR3: CASSALGQGLEETQYF
V: TRBV27
J: TRBJ2-5
size: .
D: TRBD1

DNA: TGCGCCAGCAGCCAAGCCCCCGGACAGGGTGGGACTGAAGCTTTCTTT
CDR3: CASSQAPGQGGTEAFF
V: TRBV4-3
J: TRBJ1-1
size: medium-sized
D: TRBD1

DNA: TGTGCCAGCACCAAACCGGGACAGGGGATCGAGACCCAGTACTTC
CDR3: CASTKPGQGIETQYF
V: TRBV7-8
J: TRBJ2-5
size: once
D: TRBD1

DNA: TGCAGCGCCCGGACAGGGGACAGTTCACCCCTCCACTTT
CDR3: CSARTGDSSPLHF
V: TRBV29-1
J: TRBJ1-6
size: medium-sized
D: TRBD1

DNA: TGTGCCAGCAGCTTACTAGCGGGGGGCGGAGATACGCAGTATTTT
CDR3: CASSLLAGGGDTQYF
V: TRBV7-9
J: TRBJ2-3
size: .
D: TRBD2

DNA: TGCGCCAGCAGCCAAGACCCGGGACTAGCGGGGGGGTATGAGCAGTACTTC
CDR3: CASSQDPGLAGGYEQYF
V: TRBV4-1
J: TRBJ2-7
size: .
D: TRBD2

DNA: TGTGCCAGCAGGGCGGGGGGCGGCTACGAGCAGTACTTC
CDR3: CASRAGGGYEQYF
V: TRBV7-2
J: TRBJ2-7
size: .
D: TRBD2

DNA: TGTGCCAGCAGCGTAGGGGGTTGGAATCAGCCCCAGCATTTT
CDR3: CASSVGGWNQPQHF
V: TRBV9
J: TRBJ1-5
size: few
D: .

DNA: TGTGCCAGCAGTCAGTACCTATTGGGCGCCGGGAAGCTGTTTTTT
CDR3: CASSQYLLGAGKLFF
V: TRBV27
J: TRBJ2-2
size: .
D: .

DNA: TGCGCCAGCAGGGCCGGGGACTCACCCCTCCACTTT
CDR3: CASRAGDSPLHF
V: TRBV5-1
J: TRBJ1-6
size: .
D: .

DNA: TGTGCCAGCAGCTTAGCCGGGGACAGGTACTACGAGCAGTACTTC
CDR3: CASSLAGDRYYEQYF
V: TRBV7-6
J: TRBJ2-7
size: .
D: TRBD1

DNA: TGTGCCAGCAGCGTAGCTGACTTCTACGAGCAGTACTTC
CDR3: CASSVADFYEQYF
V: TRBV9
J: TRBJ2-7
size: .
D: .

DNA: TGTGCCAGCACAGGGACAGGGTTGAATGAGCAGTTCTTC
CDR3: CASTGTGLNEQFF
V: TRBV6-1
J: TRBJ2-1
size: medium-sized
D: TRBD1

DNA: TGCGCCAGCAGCCACTCCCGGGGGCTAGCGAGGTCGGATGAGCAGTTCTTC
CDR3: CASSHSRGLARSDEQFF
V: TRBV4-3
J: TRBJ2-1
size: few
D: .

DNA: TGTGCCAGCAGCGTCCCCCCTGGGGGCTCTGGGGCCAACGTCCTGACTTTC
CDR3: CASSVPPGGSGANVLTF
V: TRBV9
J: TRBJ2-6
size: few
D: .

DNA: TGTGCCAGCAGCCGCCCCCCCGAGCGGGAGGTTTCTGAGCAGTTCTTC
CDR3: CASSRPPEREVSEQFF
V: TRBV7-8
J: TRBJ2-1
size: .
D: TRBD2

DNA: TGCGCCAGCAGCTGGACTTTGGGTAAAAATGAGCAGTTCTTC
CDR3: CASSWTLGKNEQFF
V: TRBV5-1
J: TRBJ2-1
size: .
D: .

DNA: TGCGCCAGCAGCCAAGGGGAACGGGGGGGACAGAAGAACACCGGGGAGCTGTTTTTT
CDR3: CASSQGERGGQKNTGELFF
V: TRBV4-1
J: TRBJ2-2
size: .
D: .

DNA: TGTGCCAGCAGTGAACAATCCGGGACAGGGGCGAACATTCAGTACTTC
CDR3: CASSEQSGTGANIQYF
V: TRBV6-1
J: TRBJ2-4
size: .
D: TRBD1

DNA: TGTGCCAGCAGCTCAGGACTAGCTCCGACCTACAATGAGCAGTTCTTC
CDR3: CASSSGLAPTYNEQFF
V: TRBV13
J: TRBJ2-1
size: .
D: TRBD2

DNA: TGCGCCAGCAGTCAGCGGGAGGAATACCACTTGCGGGAGCACTCCTACGAGCAGTACTTC
CDR3: CASSQREEYHLREHSYEQYF
V: TRBV23-1
J: TRBJ2-7
size: .
D: TRBD2

DNA: TGTGCCAGCAGTCCGACTAGCGGGGGGGCCAATGAGCAGTTCTTC
CDR3: CASSPTSGGANEQFF
V: TRBV6-4
J: TRBJ2-1
size: many
D: TRBD2

DNA: TGCAGCGTTGAACCGGGACAGGGGCAAGAGACCCAGTACTTC
CDR3: CSVEPGQGQETQYF
V: TRBV29-1
J: TRBJ2-5
size: .
D: TRBD1

DNA: TGCGCCAGCAGCCAAGCGATACAGGGGGCAGGTGATAGCAATCAGCCCCAGCATTTT
CDR3: CASSQAIQGAGDSNQPQHF
V: TRBV4-1
J: TRBJ1-5
size: .
D: TRBD1